The T cell receptor beta chain under discussion was sequenced for a study of blood T cell repertoires in COVID-19. About the research overall: Sites across the United States, Italy and Spain contributed samples from acute and convalescent COVID-19.

Using immunoSEQ multiplex PCR, the repertoire was profiled, and TCRdb retains in-frame clones only, with some absent. The sample holds about 92,000 clones, 80% seen once. V gave up 5 bases and J gave up 2 bases, with 12 bases separating them. Germline CDR1 GTSNPN, CDR2 SVGIG (reference sequence). The CDR3 has 13 amino acids. Sample: peripheral blood. The chain joins TRBV30 to TRBJ2-5, with D perhaps matching TRBD1 (6 bases). This clonotype originated in a woman over 75 with active or convalescent COVID-19. In DNA, the CDR3 is TGTGCCTGGGACAGACAGGTACAAGAGACCCAGTACTTC. Its translation: CAWDRQVQETQYF.